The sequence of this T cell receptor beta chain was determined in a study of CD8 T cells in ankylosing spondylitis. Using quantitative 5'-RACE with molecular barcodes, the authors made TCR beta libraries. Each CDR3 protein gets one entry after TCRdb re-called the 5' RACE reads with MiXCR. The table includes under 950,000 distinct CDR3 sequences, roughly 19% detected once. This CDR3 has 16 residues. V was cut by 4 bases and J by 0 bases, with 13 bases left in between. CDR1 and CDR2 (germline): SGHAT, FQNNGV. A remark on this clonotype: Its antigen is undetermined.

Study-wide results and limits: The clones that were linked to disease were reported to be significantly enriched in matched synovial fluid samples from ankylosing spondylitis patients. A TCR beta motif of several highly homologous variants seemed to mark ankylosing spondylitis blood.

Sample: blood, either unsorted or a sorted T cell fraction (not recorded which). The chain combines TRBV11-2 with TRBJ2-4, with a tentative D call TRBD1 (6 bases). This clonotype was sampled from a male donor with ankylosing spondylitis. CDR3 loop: CASSSGTRIAKNIQYF. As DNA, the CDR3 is TGTGCCAGCAGCTCCGGGACAAGGATAGCCAAAAACATTCAGTACTTC. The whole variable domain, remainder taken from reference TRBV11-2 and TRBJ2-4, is EAGVAQSPRYKIIEKRQSVAFWCNPISGHATLYWYQQILGQGPKLLIQFQNNGVVDDSQLPKDRFSAERLKGVDSTLKIQPAKLEDSAVYLCASSSGTRIAKNIQYFGAGTRLSVL.